This T cell receptor (beta chain) derives from a study of patients and donors after allogeneic stem cell transplantation. The length of the CDR3 is 13 residues. V dropped 5 bases and J dropped 5 bases, with 12 bases sitting between them. TCRdb redid the calling of the RT-PCR reads with MiXCR, one entry per CDR3 protein. The table records 150,000 to 250,000 distinct CDR3 sequences, more than 35% of them present only once. Sequencing was done on a sample of blood, either unsorted or a sorted T cell fraction (not recorded which). This sequence was found in a human donor who was either an allogeneic HSCT recipient or a stem cell or donor lymphocyte infusion donor (not recorded which). It is not recorded whose cells these are; they may come from a transplant donor. The J gene is TRBJ2-5, the V gene TRBV12-3 or TRBV12-4; D remains unclear. CDR3 sequence: CASSPQTWETQYF. For the CDR3, the DNA is TGTGCCAGCAGTCCCCAAACATGGGAGACCCAGTACTTC.